Sequencing of this TCR beta chain was carried out in a study of response to subunit inactivated influenza vaccine. Each CDR3 protein is one row after TCRdb ran MiXCR on the RT-PCR reads. The data show a few hundred thousand distinct CDR3 sequences, approximately 10% seen once. Germline V CDR1 and CDR2: SGHDT, YYEEEE. V was trimmed by 1 base and J by 0 bases, leaving 11 bases between them. CDR3 length equals 16 residues. This clonotype was counted a few times. These data also featured in a second study, about T cells expressing NK-cell markers. That publication notes: 5'RACE template switching built TCR beta cDNA with unique molecular identifiers. What restricted sorting to alpha-beta TCR T cells in several experiments was an anti-gamma-delta TCR antibody. Among CD8+ T cells from about six donors, dominant NKG2C+ clonotypes accounted for roughly 1.0-7.0%. It remained uncertain whether the expanded NKG2C+ T cell clones were specific for HCMV antigens.

This sequence originates from a man aged 50 or older who received an inactivated influenza vaccine. Specimen: PBMCs from blood, collected on the day of vaccination. The V and J genes are TRBV5-6 and TRBJ2-1; D gene ambiguous. CDR3 sequence (DNA): TGTGCCAGCAGCTTGATAGGAAAGAGCTCCTACAATGAGCAGTTCTTC. This translates into CASSLIGKSSYNEQFF.